This T cell receptor (beta chain) was recorded in a study of early T cells in non-severe SARS-CoV-2 infection. On the study more broadly: Unsorted whole blood bulk RNA was sequenced, with unpaired chains.

Molecules of cDNA were individually given unique molecular identifiers that were attached to them. Using its own MiXCR run on the 5' RACE reads, TCRdb lists one record per CDR3 protein. The sample yields about 49,000 distinct CDR3 sequences, 5.5% to 8% seen once. A single count supports this clonotype. Antigen specificity is unknown. Notes on the study in general: Matches to VDJdb favored anti-spike CD8 responses and missed private and CD4 specificities.

The V gene end was trimmed by 6 bases and the J gene end by 0 bases; junction bases not matched to a gene: 5. CDR1 is MDHEN, CDR2 SYDVKM, per germline. This CDR3 spans 15 amino acids. The V and J genes are TRBV28 and TRBJ1-5; 7 positions match TRBD1. The sample here was whole blood, taken at baseline. The TCR was taken from an adult who was a healthcare worker with PCR-confirmed SARS-CoV-2 infection or an uninfected control (not recorded which). CDR3 nucleotide sequence: TGTGCCAGCAGCCAGGGACAGCTTAGCAATCAGCCCCAGCATTTT. Translated, it gives CASSQGQLSNQPQHF.